This record concerns one T cell receptor (beta chain) sequence. Sequence at one end of the junction differs from germline and may be a read error. This CDR3 contains 12 residues. Primed by a sample-barcoded 5' primer and a J-beta primer mix, a second PCR proceeded for 7 to 11 cycles. A single record per CDR3 protein comes from TCRdb applying MiXCR to the 5' RACE reads. Of hundreds of thousands of distinct CDR3 sequences detected, roughly 58% appear once; the ten largest clones hold over 30%. The data were taken from a study of blood T cells in healthy people across ages. The V and J genes are TRBV12-3 or TRBV12-4 and TRBJ2-7, with D tentatively TRBD2 (5 bases). Source material: blood. The origin of this receptor is a man in his fifties or sixties in good health. The DNA for the CDR3 is TGTGCCAGCGGTTTAGAGGGCCAGCTCCAGTACTTC. Its protein is CASGLEGQLQYF.